This TCR beta chain originates from a study of identifying expanded T cells in peripheral blood (dated by TCRdb to the late 2010s). Notes on the research overall: Four technical replicates, made by sequencing separate aliquots from the same pool of genomic DNA, were compared pairwise.

Compared with germline, V lacks 5 bases and J lacks 2 bases; bases without a gene match: 8. The CDR3 covers 15 residues, taking in both the cysteine and the phenylalanine. Of all the DNA, just the CDR3 is kept, 45 bases in frame from base 1. The germline V gene (reference sequence) provides CDR1 SGHAT and CDR2 FQDESV. During the collection period, no infections or other immune events were recorded for the healthy donors. Healthy-donor blood repertoires served as a training cohort to calibrate time-dependent variance in a beta-binomial model of T-cell clone differential abundance. The training cohort was composed of around ten healthy donors, 3 female and 7 male. On average the donors were around 44 years old, and their ages spanned 29 to 64 years. Whole blood, obtained from a commercial supplier, was collected from each healthy donor at three time points spaced approximately 13 days apart. Genomic DNA was extracted from unsorted whole blood for immunosequencing.

TCRbeta CDR3 regions were profiled by bias-controlled multiplex PCR amplification of genomic DNA with the immunoSEQ Assay. The authors' pipeline ran thus. The absolute abundance of each unique TCRbeta CDR3 region was quantified after sequences were collapsed and filtered. Differential abundance was tested with two models: a binomial (Fisher-equivalent) model and a beta-binomial model that adds time-dependent variance fitted from healthy donors. Any clone with fewer than 5 combined templates was excluded, and a clone was called differentially abundant if its Benjamini-Hochberg FDR was below 0.01. In the beta-binomial model, variance was expressed as a function of the total template count across the two samples, in the form v = (b*log(k)+a)^2. In its TCRdb copy, this immuneACCESS table keeps in-frame sequences only and misses some clones. Where compared with another copy, unresolved V genes explain less than half of these, and the others have no known cause. For V, J and clone size, that table is used; D and trimming come from the DNA. The sample includes approximately 80,000 clones, with 84% observed a single time. Clones ranked in the top ten supply around 18% of the sample.

On this clone: What this receptor recognizes is not known. Base qualities are not recorded, but no much larger clone differs from it by a single base.

The paper as a whole reports these results and caveats: The authors expected that over much longer intervals, such as months to years, biological variance in healthy repertoires might increase even further. In all healthy donors, the variance in clone template counts between samples taken around two weeks apart rose significantly as total template count increased. The binomial model flagged approximately 1.2 differentially abundant clones between technical replicates, compared with 15 to 17 over approximately 2 weeks and 19 over four weeks. The beta-binomial model significantly reduced the number of clones called differentially abundant and the false-positive rate across all healthy-donor time intervals.

Rearrangement joined TRBV11-1 to TRBJ2-7, with 8 junctional bases fitting TRBD2. The sequencing input was blood. The receptor was derived from a person aged 18 to 75 in good health. The CDR3 corresponds to CASSTAGLVTYEQYF. Here is the DNA: TGTGCCAGCAGCACAGCGGGACTAGTCACCTACGAGCAGTACTTC.